This paragraph covers one T cell receptor (beta chain) sequence. CDR1 is KGHSH, CDR2 LQKENI, per germline. V lost 6 bases to trimming and J lost 5 bases; unmatched junction nucleotides: 3. The length of the CDR3 is 13 residues. This specimen comes from a study of blood T cell repertoires in COVID-19. Overall study context: Samples representing acute and convalescent COVID-19 were sourced from the United States, Italy and Spain. T cells, B-cell-depleted T cells, or PBMCs provided the cDNA or gDNA that served as material.

Per the original data handling: Cell counts per sample came from amplifying reference gene primers. The table came from immunoSEQ multiplex PCR; TCRdb's copy has only in-frame clones and leaves some out. Clonal size and the V and J genes are those of that table, whereas D and trimming came from the DNA. The data contain 200,000 to 250,000 clones, 70% to 90% of them singletons. The clonotype originates from a woman aged 50 to 60 with active or convalescent COVID-19. The V and J genes are TRBV18 and TRBJ1-1; 10 bases map to TRBD1. Source material: peripheral blood. The CDR3 nucleotides read TGTGCCAGCTCTCGACAGGGGGCAACTGAAGCTTTCTTT. The encoded protein is CASSRQGATEAFF.